These T cell receptor beta chains were read from a single sample in a study of shared clonotypes between healthy human individuals. Produced via immunoSEQ multiplex PCR; TCRdb's table is partial and in-frame only. The sample records millions of clones, more than 80% being singletons. Sequencing used naive CD4+ T cells sorted from blood. The source is a man aged 18 to 29 in good health. Each CDR3 is given with its conserved first and last residue. The order of the fields is CDR3 length, clone size, J gene, D gene, V gene, CDR3 protein, CDR3 DNA. A D gene is named only where the DNA matches it firmly. Not all rows give a size; the values are once, few, many and, for expanded clones, a class.

14 | once | TRBJ2-7 | TRBD1 | TRBV10-1 | CASSPNRGHYEQYF | TGCGCCAGCAGTCCGAACAGGGGGCACTACGAGCAGTACTTC
13 | NA | TRBJ2-5 | NA | TRBV9 | CASKSAGSETQYF | TGTGCCAGCAAATCTGCGGGTTCTGAGACCCAGTACTTC
16 | NA | TRBJ2-5 | NA | TRBV12-5 | CASGLVRGGVEETQYF | TGTGCTAGTGGTTTGGTACGGGGCGGAGTGGAAGAGACCCAGTACTTC
15 | NA | TRBJ1-4 | NA | TRBV10-3 | CAISPTGGVGEKLFF | TGTGCCATCAGCCCGACGGGGGGGGTAGGTGAAAAACTGTTTTTT
13 | NA | TRBJ1-5 | TRBD1 | TRBV5-4 | CASSTGTAQPQHF | TGTGCCAGCAGCACCGGGACAGCTCAGCCCCAGCATTTT
14 | NA | TRBJ2-5 | NA | TRBV5-1 | CASSLGLQQETQYF | TGCGCCAGCAGCTTGGGACTTCAACAAGAGACCCAGTACTTC
14 | NA | TRBJ1-1 | TRBD1 | TRBV7-8 | CASSLTGASTEAFF | TGTGCCAGCAGCTTGACAGGGGCTTCCACTGAAGCTTTCTTT
14 | NA | TRBJ1-1 | NA | TRBV19 | CASSLRDSNTEAFF | TGTGCCAGTAGCCTCCGGGACTCCAACACTGAAGCTTTCTTT
15 | NA | TRBJ1-6 | NA | TRBV6-5 | CASSPQIGLGSPLHF | TGTGCCAGCAGTCCCCAGATAGGGCTGGGTTCACCCCTCCACTTT
13 | once | TRBJ1-1 | TRBD1 | TRBV6-5 | CASRDRGGTEAFF | TGTGCCAGCAGGGACAGGGGAGGCACTGAAGCTTTCTTT
14 | once | TRBJ2-3 | NA | TRBV19 | CASTETSPRDTQYF | TGTGCCAGTACCGAGACGTCTCCTCGGGATACGCAGTATTTT
13 | NA | TRBJ2-2 | NA | TRBV7-9 | CASITGIEGELFF | TGTGCCAGCATCACAGGGATTGAGGGGGAGCTGTTTTTT
15 | NA | TRBJ1-1 | NA | TRBV29-1 | CSVGPRGQGNTEAFF | TGCAGCGTTGGGCCGAGGGGTCAGGGGAACACTGAAGCTTTCTTT
14 | NA | TRBJ1-2 | TRBD1 | TRBV6-5 | CASSRDRGLSGYTF | TGTGCCAGCAGCCGGGACAGGGGGCTCTCCGGCTACACCTTC
14 | NA | TRBJ2-7 | TRBD1 | TRBV6-1 | CASRPGQGHYEQYF | TGTGCCAGCAGACCGGGACAGGGGCACTACGAGCAGTACTTC
17 | NA | TRBJ1-6 | NA | TRBV30 | CAWSLRQAALDNSPLHF | TGTGCCTGGAGTTTAAGACAGGCCGCCCTGGATAATTCACCCCTCCACTTT
15 | NA | TRBJ2-4 | NA | TRBV6-7 | CASSYWDIFKNIQYF | TGTGCCAGCAGTTACTGGGACATATTCAAAAACATTCAGTACTTC
13 | NA | TRBJ2-3 | NA | TRBV5-6 | CASSNTHTDTQYF | TGTGCCAGCAGCAATACACACACAGATACGCAGTATTTT
16 | NA | TRBJ2-1 | NA | TRBV19 | CASSGSGPQNHNEQFF | TGTGCCAGTAGTGGTTCGGGACCGCAAAATCACAATGAGCAGTTCTTC
14 | few | TRBJ1-2 | NA | TRBV27 | CASSLPPGTAGYTF | TGTGCCAGCAGTTTACCCCCAGGGACGGCTGGCTACACCTTC
15 | NA | TRBJ2-1 | NA | TRBV5-1 | CASSLELSSYNEQFF | TGCGCCAGCAGCTTGGAGTTAAGCTCCTACAATGAGCAGTTCTTC
15 | NA | TRBJ2-2 | NA | TRBV7-8 | CASSRTDRSTGELFF | TGTGCCAGCAGCCGGACAGACAGGTCGACAGGGGAGCTGTTTTTT
17 | NA | TRBJ2-7 | NA | TRBV18 | CASSPPGGSAPTYEQYF | TGTGCCAGCTCACCACCTGGGGGATCCGCCCCTACTTACGAGCAGTACTTC
15 | once | TRBJ1-1 | TRBD1 | TRBV11-2 | CASSLEGTAYTEAFF | TGTGCCAGCAGCTTAGAAGGGACAGCCTACACTGAAGCTTTCTTT
15 | NA | TRBJ1-2 | TRBD1 | TRBV9 | CASSAAQGAYYGYTF | TGTGCCAGCAGCGCCGCGCAGGGGGCCTACTATGGCTACACCTTC
14 | NA | TRBJ2-5 | NA | TRBV5-1 | CASSSRSGAETQYF | TGCGCCAGCAGCTCCCGGTCTGGGGCAGAGACCCAGTACTTC
13 | NA | TRBJ1-2 | NA | TRBV6-6 | CASSYLGASGYTF | TGTGCCAGCAGTTACCTGGGGGCCAGTGGCTACACCTTC
15 | NA | TRBJ2-1 | TRBD1 | TRBV9 | CASSAMDRGRHEQFF | TGTGCCAGCAGCGCCATGGACAGGGGAAGGCATGAGCAGTTCTTC
15 | NA | TRBJ2-3 | NA | TRBV5-1 | CASSLGSGSTDTQYF | TGCGCCAGCAGCTTGGGGAGCGGGAGCACAGATACGCAGTATTTT
14 | once | TRBJ2-1 | NA | TRBV30 | CAWSGGTFKNEQFF | TGTGCCTGGAGTGGGGGCACCTTTAAAAATGAGCAGTTCTTC
14 | NA | TRBJ1-2 | NA | TRBV2 | CASSEEAPGGGYTF | TGTGCCAGCAGTGAAGAGGCGCCAGGAGGTGGCTACACCTTC
13 | NA | TRBJ1-5 | TRBD1 | TRBV2 | CASNRQGDQPQHF | TGTGCCAGCAATCGACAGGGGGATCAGCCCCAGCATTTT
15 | NA | TRBJ2-2 | NA | TRBV7-2 | CASSLAGLYTGELFF | TGTGCCAGCAGCTTAGCGGGACTTTACACCGGGGAGCTGTTTTTT
15 | NA | TRBJ1-4 | TRBD1 | TRBV7-9 | CASSLPTGDSEKLFF | TGTGCCAGCAGCTTACCGACAGGGGATAGTGAAAAACTGTTTTTT
14 | NA | TRBJ2-7 | NA | TRBV11-2 | CASSLGGTPYEQYF | TGTGCCAGCAGCTTAGGGGGAACTCCCTACGAGCAGTACTTC
14 | NA | TRBJ2-7 | TRBD1 | TRBV10-1 | CASSMTGGINEQYF | TGCGCCAGCAGTATGACAGGGGGAATCAACGAGCAGTACTTC
17 | once | TRBJ2-5 | NA | TRBV25-1 | CASSGSHVALYQETQYF | TGTGCCAGCAGTGGTAGTCATGTAGCCCTGTACCAAGAGACCCAGTACTTC